One sample yielded the 25 T cell receptor beta chains listed below, sequenced in a study of cytomegalovirus exposure and HLA in healthy donors. PCR used 60 Vbeta primers and 13 Jbeta primers. Libraries were prepared by immunoSEQ multiplex PCR; TCRdb keeps only in-frame clonotypes and omits some of them. The sample lists around 150,000 clones, 79% occurring once. The sequenced material came from PBMCs. The receptors come from a man in his fifties in good health and CMV-seropositive.

This rearrangement joins TRBV10-1 to TRBJ2-7; 8 nucleotides align to TRBD1. Losses at the gene ends were 5 bases for V and 0 bases for J; bases not matched to a gene: 6. The CDR3 runs 15 residues. Germline V gives CDR1 WNHNN, CDR2 SYGVQD (reference sequence). The CDR3 DNA is TGCGCCAGCAGTCGGGACAGGACCAACTCCTACGAGCAGTACTTC. This encodes CASSRDRTNSYEQYF.

The CDR3 region is CASRQLINYGYTF. The DNA of the CDR3 is TGTGCCAGCCGACAGCTAATCAACTATGGCTACACCTTC. The chain links TRBV2 to TRBJ1-2, with D maybe TRBD1 (5 bases). Trimming cost V 8 bases and J 2 bases, with 12 bases left between them. The CDR3 has 13 residues. The germline CDR1 and CDR2 sequences are SNHLY and FYNNEI. The whole variable domain, filled in from reference TRBV2 and TRBJ1-2, reads EPEVTQTPSHQVTQMGQEVILRCVPISNHLYFYWYRQILGQKVEFLVSFYNNEISEKSEIFDDQFSVERPDGSNFTLKIRSTKLEDSAMYFCASRQLINYGYTFGSGTRLTVV.

This clone has more than one count but fewer than ten. The chain has TRBV11-2 and TRBJ1-1; D uncertain. V dropped 0 bases and J dropped 1 base, with 9 bases sitting between them. From germline, CDR1 is SGHAT and CDR2 FQNNGV. There are 15 residues in the CDR3. CDR3 coding DNA: TGTGCCAGCAGCTTAGATACTATGTCGAACACTGAAGCTTTCTTT. Protein sequence: CASSLDTMSNTEAFF.

This chain connects TRBV28 to TRBJ2-3, with 7 bases fitting TRBD2. The CDR3 contains 16 residues. The germline V gene has CDR1 MDHEN and CDR2 SYDVKM. Trimming took 8 bases from V and 5 from J; bases not matched to a gene: 16. This CDR3 reads CASGLAAVSFRDTQYF. The DNA of the CDR3 is TGTGCCAGCGGGCTAGCGGCTGTATCTTTCCGAGATACGCAGTATTTT.

This clone was found once. The V and J genes are TRBV6-1 and TRBJ2-5, with 8 bases fitting TRBD2. Germline assignment: CDR1 MNHNS and CDR2 SASEGT. The CDR3 length is 15 residues. V dropped 6 bases and J dropped 1; count of bases not matched to a gene: 7. This CDR3 is CASSRPGGVQETQYF. CDR3 coding DNA: TGTGCCAGCAGCCGACCGGGAGGGGTCCAAGAGACCCAGTACTTC.

The chain couples TRBV27 to TRBJ2-1; a possible D gene is TRBD2 (5 bases). V lost 1 base and J lost 7, with 14 bases in between. Germline V gene data show CDR1 as MNHEY and CDR2 as SMNVEV (reference sequence). CDR3 length: 15 residues. The CDR3 bases are TGTGCCAGCAGTTTATTGAGGGAACCCACTAATGAGCAGTTCTTC. This codes for CASSLLREPTNEQFF.

V gene TRBV6-4 combines with J gene TRBJ2-2; no firm D call. This CDR3 is 14 amino acids long. Trimming removed 7 bases from V and 1 base from J, with 10 bases in between. Germline-derived CDR1 and CDR2 are MRHNA and SNTAGT. The CDR3 loop reads CASKMSQNTGELFF. The CDR3 nucleotides read TGTGCCAGCAAAATGTCACAGAACACCGGGGAGCTGTTTTTT.

The rearrangement uses TRBV2 and TRBJ2-5, with 9 bases identical to TRBD1. Germline-derived CDR1 and CDR2 are SNHLY and FYNNEI. Trimming removed 7 bases from V and 4 bases from J; junction bases left unmatched: 7. This CDR3 is 14 amino acids long. The chain's CDR3 is CASKGQGWPETQYF. Written as DNA, the CDR3 is TGTGCCAGCAAAGGACAGGGGTGGCCAGAGACCCAGTACTTC. The full variable domain, completed using reference TRBV2 and TRBJ2-5, is EPEVTQTPSHQVTQMGQEVILRCVPISNHLYFYWYRQILGQKVEFLVSFYNNEISEKSEIFDDQFSVERPDGSNFTLKIRSTKLEDSAMYFCASKGQGWPETQYFGPGTRLLVL.

The gene calls are TRBV19 and TRBJ2-7; weak D call: TRBD2 (6 bases). The CDR3 covers 15 residues. Trimming cost V 4 bases and J 0 bases, with 13 bases left between them. Per germline, CDR1 LNHDA and CDR2 SQIVND (reference sequence). The chain's CDR3 is CASSSAEGGSYEQYF. The CDR3 DNA sequence: TGTGCCAGTAGTAGTGCGGAGGGCGGCTCCTACGAGCAGTACTTC.

This clone came up a few times. DNA of the CDR3: TGTGCCAGCAGTCGGACAGACCAAGAGACCCAGTACTTC. As protein: CASSRTDQETQYF. The gene calls are TRBV27 and TRBJ2-5, with a possible D match to TRBD1 (6 bases). This CDR3 comprises 13 residues. Trimming pared 5 bases from V and 0 bases from J, leaving 7 bases between. Per germline, CDR1 MNHEY and CDR2 SMNVEV (reference sequence).

This clone has just a few counts. The chain links TRBV9 to TRBJ2-2, with 8 positions matching TRBD2. Trimming at V came to 1 base and at J to 2 bases, leaving 7 bases not matched to a gene. The CDR3 is made up of 17 amino acids. Germline CDR1 is SGDLS and CDR2 is YYNGEE. CDR3 DNA: TGTGCCAGCAGCGTACAGCGGGAGAGGCCTAACACCGGGGAGCTGTTTTTT. Amino acid sequence: CASSVQRERPNTGELFF.

Only a few counts were recorded for this clone. CDR3: CASSVGLSYEQYF. In nucleotides, the CDR3 is TGTGCCAGCAGCGTCGGTCTATCCTACGAGCAGTACTTC. The V and J genes are TRBV9 and TRBJ2-7, with D unresolved. The CDR3 loop spans 13 amino acids. From germline, CDR1 is SGDLS and CDR2 YYNGEE. V dropped 2 bases and J dropped 1 base, with 7 bases sitting between them.

V and J are TRBV27 and TRBJ2-5; 12 bases line up with TRBD1. Germline CDR1 reads MNHEY; CDR2 reads SMNVEV (reference sequence). Unmatched junction bases numbered 8, after V lost 7 bases and J lost 5 bases. CDR3 length: 15 residues. CDR3 sequence: CASKTGTGGGETQYF. The CDR3 bases are TGTGCCAGCAAAACCGGGACAGGGGGCGGGGAGACCCAGTACTTC.

The table lists this clone with a few counts. The chain recombines TRBV28 with TRBJ1-2, with TRBD1 matching 9 bases. CDR1 and CDR2 (germline): MDHEN, SYDVKM. Trimming removed 4 bases from V and 4 bases from J; junction bases left unmatched: 13. This CDR3 is built from 17 residues. CDR3: CASSSGQGSWVVYGYTF. In DNA form, the CDR3 reads TGTGCCAGCAGTTCGGGACAGGGAAGTTGGGTGGTCTATGGCTACACCTTC.

The chain links TRBV29-1 to TRBJ1-1, with 7 nucleotides matching TRBD1. V was clipped by 7 bases and J by 0 bases; unmatched bases: 8. This CDR3 region has 14 residues. Germline V gene data show CDR1 as SQVTM and CDR2 as ANQGSEA. In nucleotides, the CDR3 is TGCAGCGCTATGGACAGGCCGATGAACACTGAAGCTTTCTTT. Amino acid sequence: CSAMDRPMNTEAFF. Full variable domain (outside the CDR3, taken from reference TRBV29-1 and TRBJ1-1): SAVISQKPSRDICQRGTSLTIQCQVDSQVTMMFWYRQQPGQSLTLIATANQGSEATYESGFVIDKFPISRPNLTFSTLTVSNMSPEDSSIYLCSAMDRPMNTEAFFGQGTRLTVV.

The table lists this clone with a few counts. The rearrangement uses TRBV6-5 and TRBJ2-7; 11 bases line up with TRBD2. CDR1 MNHEY and CDR2 SVGAGI come from the germline V gene. V trimming: 5 bases; J trimming: 2 bases; junction bases outside the gene matches: 2. The CDR3 is 14 residues long. The CDR3 region is CASSETSGTYEQYF. CDR3 nucleotides: TGTGCCAGCAGTGAGACTAGCGGGACCTACGAGCAGTACTTC.

CDR3 in amino acids: CASSLRGLARDEQYF. CDR3 coding DNA: TGTGCCAGCAGCCTAAGGGGACTAGCGAGAGACGAGCAGTACTTC. This rearrangement joins TRBV13 to TRBJ2-7; TRBD2 matches 10 bases. CDR1 and CDR2 from the germline V gene are PRHDT and FYEKMQ (reference sequence). After removal of 5 bases from V and 5 bases from J, the junction contained 9 bases not matched to a gene. The CDR3 has 15 residues.

In the case of this clone: The same CDR3 also results from other DNA sequences found in this sample. This CDR3 reads CASSPDTNYGYTF. The CDR3, as DNA: TGTGCCAGCTCACCGGACACCAACTATGGCTACACCTTC. V is TRBV18 and J is TRBJ1-2; the D gene is possibly TRBD1 (5 bases). This CDR3 contains 13 residues. In germline, CDR1 is KGHSH, CDR2 LQKENI. The V end lost 3 bases, the J end lost 2 bases, and 7 bases lay between the germline ends.

The chain joins TRBV7-2 to TRBJ2-2; TRBD2 agrees at 13 bases. Germline CDR1 SGHTA, CDR2 FQGNSA. The CDR3 is 16 amino acids. Trimming removed 5 bases from V and 7 bases from J; junction bases left unmatched: 7. The CDR3 bases are TGTGCCAGCAGCGGGGGACTAGCGGGATCGTTCGGGGAGCTGTTTTTT. Its protein product is CASSGGLAGSFGELFF.

A note on this clone: The same CDR3 is also encoded by other DNA sequences in this sample. The chain carries TRBV28 and TRBJ1-2; D is ambiguous. Germline V gene data show CDR1 as MDHEN and CDR2 as SYDVKM. The V and J ends lost 3 bases and 5 bases respectively, with 10 bases between them. The CDR3 is 13 amino acids. This chain's CDR3 is CASSLAGIYGYTF. In DNA form, the CDR3 reads TGTGCCAGCAGTTTGGCGGGAATTTATGGCTACACCTTC.

This clone has a handful of counts. The chain joins TRBV19 to TRBJ2-3; 8 bases are shared with TRBD1. Germline V gene lookup returns CDR1 LNHDA and CDR2 SQIVND (reference sequence). The V and J ends lost 5 bases and 2 bases, in that order; junction bases with no gene match: 3. CDR3 length equals 14 residues. This CDR3 is CASSDRGTTDTQYF. The DNA for the CDR3 is TGTGCCAGTAGTGACAGGGGTACCACAGATACGCAGTATTTT.

The J gene is TRBJ1-2, the V gene TRBV19, with D possibly TRBD1 on 6 matching bases. The CDR3 length is 13 residues. Germline values: CDR1 LNHDA, CDR2 SQIVND (reference sequence). The V end lost 6 bases, the J end lost 8 bases, and 16 bases lay between the germline ends. The CDR3: CASRTREGEGYTF. The CDR3 nucleotides read TGTGCCAGTAGAACCAGGGAGGGGGAAGGCTACACCTTC.

The rearrangement uses TRBV4-2 and TRBJ1-3; D call uncertain. V lost 2 bases to trimming and J lost 3 bases, with 14 bases between them. Germline V gene sequence: CDR1 LGHNA, CDR2 YNFKEQ. The CDR3 sequence is 16 residues long. CDR3 in DNA: TGTGCCAGCAGCCAACAGACGGGAGAGAGTGGAAACACCATATATTTT. It is translated as CASSQQTGESGNTIYF.

V and J are TRBV6-1 and TRBJ1-4; a weak D match, TRBD1 (5 bases). Germline V gene data show CDR1 as MNHNS and CDR2 as SASEGT. V was pared by 6 bases and J by 5 bases, with 10 bases between. The CDR3 length is 13 residues. CDR3 sequence reads: CASSYGGNEKLFF. The DNA of the CDR3 is TGTGCCAGCAGCTATGGGGGGAATGAAAAACTGTTTTTT.

The V call is TRBV29-1, the J call TRBJ2-3; TRBD1 might be the D (5 bases). Germline V lookup: CDR1 SQVTM, CDR2 ANQGSEA. This CDR3 is 12 amino acids long. V was cut by 6 bases and J by 4 bases, with 11 bases left in between. The CDR3 nucleotides are TGCAGCGTGAACCAGGGTTCAGATACGCAGTATTTT. It codes for CSVNQGSDTQYF.